A single T cell receptor beta chain is shown here with its context. Its antigen is unknown. The sample belongs to a study of CD8 T cells in ankylosing spondylitis. Whole-study findings and limits: Roughly eight highly homologous variants made up a TCR beta motif that seemed to typify ankylosing spondylitis blood. There was reportedly significant enrichment of clones that were disease-linked in matched ankylosing spondylitis synovial fluid. Reactive arthritis synovial fluid and blood previously showed some of these motif variants.

Making use of molecular barcodes, quantitative 5'-RACE generated TCR beta libraries. In TCRdb, the 5' RACE reads were re-called with MiXCR into one record per CDR3 protein. The sample has about 540,000 distinct CDR3 sequences, 10% to 15% seen once. Germline CDR1 and CDR2: SEHNR and FQNEAQ (reference sequence). The CDR3 covers 15 residues. V shed 5 bases and J 2 bases; nucleotides not matched to a gene: 8. The chain couples TRBV7-9 to TRBJ1-2; 7 bases agree with TRBD1. Input material: blood, either unsorted or a sorted T cell fraction (not recorded which). This sequence was found in a male donor with ankylosing spondylitis. DNA of the CDR3: TGTGCCAGCAGCCCGAGGCCGGGACAGAACTATGGCTACACCTTC. Translating gives CASSPRPGQNYGYTF.